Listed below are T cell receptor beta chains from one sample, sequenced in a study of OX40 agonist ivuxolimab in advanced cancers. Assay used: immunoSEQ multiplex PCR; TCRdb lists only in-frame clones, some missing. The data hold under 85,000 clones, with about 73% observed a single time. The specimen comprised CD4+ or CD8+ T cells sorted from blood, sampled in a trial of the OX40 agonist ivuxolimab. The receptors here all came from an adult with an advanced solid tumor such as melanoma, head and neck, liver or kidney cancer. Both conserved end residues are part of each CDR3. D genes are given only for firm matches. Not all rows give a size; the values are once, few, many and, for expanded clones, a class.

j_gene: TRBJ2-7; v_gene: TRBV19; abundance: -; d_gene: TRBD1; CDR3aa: CASTLGTGGHEQYF; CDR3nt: TGTGCCAGTACCCTCGGGACAGGCGGGCACGAGCAGTACTTC
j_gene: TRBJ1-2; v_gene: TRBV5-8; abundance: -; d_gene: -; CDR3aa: CASSLIGPGYGYTF; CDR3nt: TGTGCCAGCAGCTTGATAGGGCCCGGCTATGGCTACACCTTC
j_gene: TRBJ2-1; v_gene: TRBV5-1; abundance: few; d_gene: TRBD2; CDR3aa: CASSPGLAGTNEQFF; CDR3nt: TGCGCCAGCAGCCCGGGACTAGCGGGAACCAATGAGCAGTTCTTC
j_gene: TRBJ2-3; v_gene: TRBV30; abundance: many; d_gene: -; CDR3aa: CAWRGFSGGGPDTQYF; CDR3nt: TGTGCCTGGAGAGGGTTTAGCGGAGGAGGGCCAGATACGCAGTATTTT
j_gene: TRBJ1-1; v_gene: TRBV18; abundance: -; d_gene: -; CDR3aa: CASSPAGDTEAFF; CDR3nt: TGTGCCAGCTCACCAGCAGGGGACACTGAAGCTTTCTTT
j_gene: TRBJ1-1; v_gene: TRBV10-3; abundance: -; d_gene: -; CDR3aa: CVSSLDRRNTEAFF; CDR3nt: TGTGTCAGCAGCTTAGACAGGAGGAACACTGAAGCTTTCTTT
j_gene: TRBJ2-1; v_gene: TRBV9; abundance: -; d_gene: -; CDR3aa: CASSATPGTEQFF; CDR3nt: TGTGCCAGCAGCGCCACGCCAGGGACTGAGCAGTTCTTC
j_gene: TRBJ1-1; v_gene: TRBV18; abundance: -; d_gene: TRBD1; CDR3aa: CASSPLRKPGTGAMNTEAFF; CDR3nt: TGTGCCAGCTCACCACTTCGCAAACCCGGGACAGGTGCGATGAACACTGAAGCTTTCTTT
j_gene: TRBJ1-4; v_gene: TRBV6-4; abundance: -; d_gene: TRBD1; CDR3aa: CASSQGQGEKLFF; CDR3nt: TGTGCCAGCAGCCAAGGACAGGGTGAAAAACTGTTTTTT
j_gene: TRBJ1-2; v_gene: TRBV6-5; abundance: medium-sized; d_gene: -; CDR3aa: CASSHPDRPRGYTF; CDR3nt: TGTGCCAGCAGTCACCCCGACAGGCCAAGGGGCTACACCTTC
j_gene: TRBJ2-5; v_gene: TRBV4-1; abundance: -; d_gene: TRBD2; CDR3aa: CASSQDGAGGPEETQYF; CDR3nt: TGCGCCAGCAGCCAAGATGGAGCGGGAGGGCCAGAAGAGACCCAGTACTTC
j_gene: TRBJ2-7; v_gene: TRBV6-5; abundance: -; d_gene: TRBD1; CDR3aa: CASSRQGYEQYF; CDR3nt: TGTGCCAGCAGCCGACAGGGTTACGAGCAGTACTTC
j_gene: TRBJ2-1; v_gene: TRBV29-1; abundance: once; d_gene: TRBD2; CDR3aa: CSVESWGGSYNEQFF; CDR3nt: TGCAGCGTTGAATCTTGGGGCGGGAGCTACAATGAGCAGTTCTTC